A selection of T cell receptor beta chains follows, all from one sample in a study of CD8+ T cells in alopecia areata. Sequencing used immunoSEQ multiplex PCR; TCRdb keeps in-frame clones, though not all of them. This sample has approximately 99,000 clones; approximately 59% occur once, and the top ten carry 20% to 25%. The specimen sequenced was CD8+ T cells sorted from blood. The receptors were sampled from a human donor in good health. CDR3s include the opening cysteine and the closing phenylalanine or tryptophan. The order of the fields is clone size, V gene, J gene, D gene, CDR3 protein, CDR3 DNA. The D gene is left open where the match is weak. Size is omitted from some rows. Given values are once, few, many or a class for expanded clones.

.	TRBV2	TRBJ1-1	.	CASSWTADTEAFF	TGTGCCAGCAGTTGGACAGCTGACACTGAAGCTTTCTTT
.	TRBV5-6	TRBJ2-7	TRBD2	CASSLAGGAKVNEQYF	TGTGCCAGCAGCTTGGCCGGGGGGGCGAAAGTGAACGAGCAGTACTTC
.	TRBV7-9	TRBJ2-3	.	CASSLITDTQYF	TGTGCCAGCAGCTTAATCACAGATACGCAGTATTTT
.	TRBV9	TRBJ2-2	.	CASSESIAGELFF	TGTGCCAGCAGCGAGTCCATCGCCGGGGAGCTGTTTTTT
few	TRBV27	TRBJ1-2	TRBD1	CASILWTGGF	TGTGCCAGCATCTTATGGACAGGGGGCTTC
few	TRBV2	TRBJ2-1	.	CASSKGVHTPYNEQFF	TGTGCCAGCAGTAAGGGTGTGCATACTCCCTACAATGAGCAGTTCTTC
.	TRBV7-9	TRBJ2-1	TRBD1	CASSPGTGDYNEQFF	TGTGCCAGCAGCCCCGGGACAGGGGATTACAATGAGCAGTTCTTC
few	TRBV5-6	TRBJ2-3	TRBD2	CASSQLAGGADTQYF	TGTGCCAGCAGCCAGCTAGCGGGGGGCGCAGATACGCAGTATTTT
few	TRBV5-1	TRBJ2-7	TRBD1	CASSPSGTGSYEQYF	TGCGCCAGCAGCCCCTCCGGGACAGGCTCCTACGAGCAGTACTTC
few	TRBV25-1	TRBJ2-5	.	CASSDSLLWETQYF	TGTGCCAGCAGTGACTCGCTTTTATGGGAGACCCAGTACTTC
few	TRBV5-6	TRBJ1-1	.	CASSAGTTEAFF	TGTGCCAGCAGCGCAGGGACCACTGAAGCTTTCTTT
few	TRBV6-5	TRBJ1-5	.	CASSYGRGQPQHF	TGTGCCAGCAGTTACGGACGGGGCCAGCCCCAGCATTTT
many	TRBV4-2	TRBJ2-6	.	CASSQEGISGANVLTF	TGTGCCAGCAGCCAAGAAGGGATCTCTGGGGCCAACGTCCTGACTTTC
.	TRBV13	TRBJ1-4	TRBD1	CASSSRTGSTNEKLFF	TGTGCCAGCAGCTCAAGGACAGGCTCTACTAATGAAAAACTGTTTTTT
.	TRBV30	TRBJ1-4	.	CAWSPTWSANEKLFF	TGTGCCTGGAGCCCCACTTGGTCCGCTAATGAAAAACTGTTTTTT
.	TRBV4-3	TRBJ2-3	TRBD1	CASSQTGQGDTQYF	TGCGCCAGCAGCCAAACGGGACAGGGGGATACGCAGTATTTT
.	TRBV7-2	TRBJ2-7	.	CASSYGWGLREQYF	TGTGCCAGCAGCTATGGGTGGGGTCTTCGCGAGCAGTACTTC
few	TRBV5-1	TRBJ2-3	.	CASSLGVGLTDTQYF	TGCGCCAGCAGCTTGGGGGTCGGCCTAACAGATACGCAGTATTTT
.	TRBV30	TRBJ2-1	TRBD1	CAWSSTGGGSEQFF	TGTGCCTGGAGTTCGACAGGGGGCGGGAGTGAGCAGTTCTTC
.	TRBV4-3	TRBJ1-1	.	CASSQDLWGSLNTEAFF	TGCGCCAGCAGCCAAGATCTATGGGGTTCCCTGAACACTGAAGCTTTCTTT
.	TRBV4-1	TRBJ2-1	TRBD2	CASSHPGTSHYNEQFF	TGCGCCAGCAGCCACCCCGGGACTAGCCACTACAATGAGCAGTTCTTC
.	TRBV19	TRBJ2-7	TRBD1	CASSMATGVNEQYF	TGTGCCAGTAGTATGGCCACAGGGGTCAACGAGCAGTACTTC
once	TRBV5-6	TRBJ2-5	.	CASSLRQVQETQYF	TGTGCCAGCAGCTTGCGACAGGTACAAGAGACCCAGTACTTC
few	TRBV6-4	TRBJ2-2	TRBD1	CASSGGQGSTGELFF	TGTGCCAGCAGTGGTGGACAGGGAAGCACCGGGGAGCTGTTTTTT
.	TRBV4-2	TRBJ1-4	.	CASSQEGGLLDQATNEKLFF	TGTGCCAGCAGCCAAGAAGGGGGACTTCTCGATCAGGCAACTAATGAAAAACTGTTTTTT
.	TRBV5-6	TRBJ1-2	.	CASSSQSYYGYTF	TGTGCCAGCAGCTCACAGTCTTACTATGGCTACACCTTC
few	TRBV21-1	TRBJ2-6	.	CASSIQWTGGRANVLTF	TGTGCCAGCAGCATCCAGTGGACAGGGGGCCGGGCCAACGTCCTGACTTTC
once	TRBV6-1	TRBJ2-1	.	CASSEADGGNEQFF	TGTGCCAGCAGTGAAGCAGACGGAGGGAATGAGCAGTTCTTC
few	TRBV5-4	TRBJ2-3	.	CASSSGLSTDTQYF	TGTGCCAGCAGCTCGGGTCTTAGCACAGATACGCAGTATTTT
few	TRBV7-9	TRBJ2-7	.	CASSEEDEQYF	TGTGCCAGCAGCGAAGAAGACGAGCAGTACTTC
.	TRBV7-3	TRBJ2-3	.	CASSSGFPTDTQYF	TGTGCCAGCAGCTCCGGGTTCCCCACAGATACGCAGTATTTT
.	TRBV4-3	TRBJ1-2	TRBD1	CASSPTGGDYGYTF	TGCGCCAGCAGCCCGACAGGGGGAGACTATGGCTACACCTTC
few	TRBV13	TRBJ1-1	.	CASSLAAGNTEAFF	TGTGCCAGCAGCTTAGCGGCAGGGAACACTGAAGCTTTCTTT
.	TRBV13	TRBJ1-6	.	CASSLGWFVSPLHF	TGTGCCAGCAGCTTAGGGTGGTTCGTCTCACCCCTCCACTTT
.	TRBV9	TRBJ2-7	TRBD2	CASSVEGTSVYEQYF	TGTGCCAGCAGCGTAGAGGGGACTAGCGTCTACGAGCAGTACTTC
.	TRBV2	TRBJ2-3	.	CASSDGGRGDTQYF	TGTGCCAGCAGCGACGGGGGGCGGGGAGATACGCAGTATTTT
few	TRBV9	TRBJ2-1	TRBD1	CASRGQGDNEQFF	TGTGCCAGCAGGGGACAGGGGGACAATGAGCAGTTCTTC
.	TRBV14	TRBJ2-7	.	CASSQASYEQYF	TGTGCCAGCAGCCAAGCCAGCTACGAGCAGTACTTC
.	TRBV5-6	TRBJ2-3	TRBD2	CASSLGVLAGGSTDTQYF	TGTGCCAGCAGCTTGGGTGTACTAGCGGGGGGCAGCACAGATACGCAGTATTTT
.	TRBV11-2	TRBJ2-7	.	CASSTLRDGNLSYEQYF	TGTGCCAGCAGTACCCTCCGGGACGGCAACCTCTCCTACGAGCAGTACTTC